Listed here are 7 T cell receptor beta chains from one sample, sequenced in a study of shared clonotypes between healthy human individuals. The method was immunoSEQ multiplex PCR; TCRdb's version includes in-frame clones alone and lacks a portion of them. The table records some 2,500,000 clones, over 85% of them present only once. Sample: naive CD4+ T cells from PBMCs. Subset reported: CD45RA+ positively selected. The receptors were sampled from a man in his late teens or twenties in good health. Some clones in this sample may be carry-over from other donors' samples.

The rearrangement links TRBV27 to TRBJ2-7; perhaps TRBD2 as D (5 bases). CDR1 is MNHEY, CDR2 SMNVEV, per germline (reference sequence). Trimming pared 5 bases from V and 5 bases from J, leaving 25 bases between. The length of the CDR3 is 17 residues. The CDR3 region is CASSRRLVGFGPNEQYF. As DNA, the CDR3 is TGTGCCAGCAGTCGGAGGCTAGTCGGGTTTGGTCCGAACGAGCAGTACTTC.

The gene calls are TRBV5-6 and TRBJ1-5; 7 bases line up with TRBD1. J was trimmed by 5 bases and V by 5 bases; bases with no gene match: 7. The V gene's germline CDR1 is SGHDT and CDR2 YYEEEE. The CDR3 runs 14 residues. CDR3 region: CASSLRQGDQPQHF. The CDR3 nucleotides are TGTGCCAGCAGTCTTAGACAGGGCGATCAGCCCCAGCATTTT.

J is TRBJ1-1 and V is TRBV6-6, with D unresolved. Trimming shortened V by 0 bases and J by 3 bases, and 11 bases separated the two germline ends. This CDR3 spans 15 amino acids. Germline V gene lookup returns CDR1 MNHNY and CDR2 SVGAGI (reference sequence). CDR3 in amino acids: CASSYSKVGDTEAFF. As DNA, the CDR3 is TGTGCCAGCAGTTACTCGAAGGTGGGAGACACTGAAGCTTTCTTT.

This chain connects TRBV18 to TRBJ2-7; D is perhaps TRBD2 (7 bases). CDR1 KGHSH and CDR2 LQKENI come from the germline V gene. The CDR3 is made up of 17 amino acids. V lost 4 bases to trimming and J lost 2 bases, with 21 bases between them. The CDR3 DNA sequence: TGTGCCAGCTCACAATTCGGGGGGCGCGGAGTGGCCTACGAGCAGTACTTC. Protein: CASSQFGGRGVAYEQYF. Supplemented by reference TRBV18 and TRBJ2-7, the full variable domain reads NAGVMQNPRHLVRRRGQEARLRCSPMKGHSHVYWYRQLPEEGLKFMVYLQKENIIDESGMPKERFSAEFPKEGPSILRIQQVVRGDSAAYFCASSQFGGRGVAYEQYFGPGTRLTVT.

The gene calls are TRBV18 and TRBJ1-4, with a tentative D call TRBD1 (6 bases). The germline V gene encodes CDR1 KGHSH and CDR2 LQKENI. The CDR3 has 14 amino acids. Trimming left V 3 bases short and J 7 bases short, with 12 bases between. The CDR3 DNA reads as TGTGCCAGCTCACCCCGGGGGGGGCTTGAAAAACTGTTTTTT. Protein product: CASSPRGGLEKLFF.

The CDR3: CASSVNRENEQYF. DNA for the CDR3: TGTGCCAGCAGTGTTAACAGGGAGAACGAGCAGTACTTC. The chain links TRBV6-1 to TRBJ2-7, with TRBD1 as a possible D gene (6 bases). This CDR3 spans 13 amino acids. Per germline, CDR1 MNHNS and CDR2 SASEGT. The ends were cut back, 4 bases at V and 5 bases at J, with 12 bases in the middle.

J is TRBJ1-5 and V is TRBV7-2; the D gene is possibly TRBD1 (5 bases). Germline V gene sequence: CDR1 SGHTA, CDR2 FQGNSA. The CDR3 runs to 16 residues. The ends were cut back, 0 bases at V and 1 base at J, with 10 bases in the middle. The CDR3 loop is CASSLAGGGSNQPQHF. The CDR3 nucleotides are TGTGCCAGCAGCTTAGCCGGGGGGGGGAGCAATCAGCCCCAGCATTTT.